This T cell receptor (beta chain) was identified during a study of blood T cell repertoires in COVID-19. Study-level information: Acute and convalescent COVID-19 specimens originated in the United States, Italy and Spain. T cells, B-cell-depleted T cells, or PBMCs provided the cDNA or gDNA that served as material.

In the authors' workflow: Scientists estimated how many nucleated cells there were by amplifying reference gene primers. The data were produced by immunoSEQ multiplex PCR, yet TCRdb's version contains in-frame clones alone and is incomplete. V, J and clone size were drawn from that table, and D and trimming were deduced from the DNA. The data contain some 190,000 clones, around 85% of them singletons. Germline CDR1 and CDR2: SGHAT and FQNNGV. With 5 bases clipped from V and 4 bases from J, the junction kept 6 bases outside the gene matches. The CDR3 covers 15 residues. The sequence was obtained from a woman between 55 and 75 years old with acute or convalescent COVID-19. V is TRBV11-2 and J is TRBJ2-2; 8 nucleotides agree with TRBD2. The sequenced sample was peripheral blood. CDR3 sequence reads: CASSLRAGATGELFF. In nucleotides, the CDR3 is TGTGCCAGCAGCCTGCGAGCGGGAGCCACCGGGGAGCTGTTTTTT.